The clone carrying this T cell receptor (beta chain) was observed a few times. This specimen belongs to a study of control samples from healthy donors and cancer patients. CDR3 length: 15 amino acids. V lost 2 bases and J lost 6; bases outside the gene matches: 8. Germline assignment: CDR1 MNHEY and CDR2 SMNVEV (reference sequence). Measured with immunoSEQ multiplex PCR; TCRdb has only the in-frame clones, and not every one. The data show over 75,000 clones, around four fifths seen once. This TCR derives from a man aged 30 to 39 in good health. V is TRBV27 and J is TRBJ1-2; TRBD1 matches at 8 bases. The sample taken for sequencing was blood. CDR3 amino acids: CASSLRTGSLHGYTF. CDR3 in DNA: TGTGCCAGCAGTTTAAGGACAGGGAGTTTACATGGCTACACCTTC.